Following are 3 T cell receptor beta chains from one sample sequenced in a study of blood T cell repertoires in COVID-19. Clones were sequenced by immunoSEQ multiplex PCR, and TCRdb holds only the in-frame ones, with some missing. The sample lists over 150,000 clones; 70% to 80% were seen once. What was sequenced was peripheral blood. These receptors were taken from a woman aged 50 to 60 with acute or convalescent COVID-19.

The J gene is TRBJ1-4, the V gene TRBV6-1; the D gene is possibly TRBD1 (5 bases). This CDR3 is built from 17 residues. Germline CDR1 is MNHNS and CDR2 is SASEGT. The ends were cut back, 4 bases at V and 5 bases at J, with 20 bases in the middle. CDR3 sequence (DNA): TGTGCCAGCAGTGCGGTGGTGGAGGGACGGAAGAATGAAAAACTGTTTTTT. This codes for CASSAVVEGRKNEKLFF.

The gene calls are TRBV6-1 and TRBJ1-6, with D possibly being TRBD1 (5 bases). V was clipped by 1 base and J by 10 bases, with 14 bases between them. CDR3 length: 15 residues. Germline lookup yields CDR1 MNHNS and CDR2 SASEGT. As DNA, the CDR3 is TGTGCCAGCAGTGAAGGCAGGGTAAATCGGTCACCCCTCCACTTT. Its protein product is CASSEGRVNRSPLHF.

CDR3: CASSRLTPGQGIGETQYF. The CDR3 DNA sequence: TGTGCCAGCAGTCGACTCACCCCCGGACAGGGGATCGGAGAGACCCAGTACTTC. The rearrangement links TRBV6-6 to TRBJ2-5, with TRBD1 identical over 9 bases. This CDR3 has 18 amino acids. With V trimmed by 5 bases and J by 4 bases, 17 bases remained unmatched. CDR1 and CDR2 (germline): MNHNY, SVGAGI (reference sequence).